Listed here are 16 T cell receptor beta chains from one sample, sequenced in a study of blood T cell repertoires in COVID-19. The table came from immunoSEQ multiplex PCR; TCRdb's copy has only in-frame clones and leaves some out. The sample shows approximately 250,000 clones, roughly 88% of them seen only once. Material for sequencing was PBMCs or T cells enriched from blood (not recorded which). The source is a woman aged 40 to 50 with acute COVID-19.

This chain's CDR3 is CAWSPRGNTIYF. In DNA form, the CDR3 reads TGTGCCTGGAGTCCGAGGGGAAACACCATATATTTT. The chain couples TRBV30 to TRBJ1-3; D not certain. The germline V and J ends were trimmed by 2 bases and 4 bases, with 6 bases remaining between them. CDR3 length: 12 residues. Germline V gene lookup returns CDR1 GTSNPN and CDR2 SVGIG (reference sequence).

This clone was seen only once. This CDR3 reads CASSSNTGLAYEQYF. CDR3 in DNA: TGTGCCAGCAGCTCAAACACGGGATTGGCCTACGAGCAGTACTTC. The genes are TRBV7-8 and TRBJ2-7, with D maybe TRBD2 (5 bases). This CDR3 has 15 amino acids. Trimming stripped 4 bases from V and 2 bases from J, with 15 bases between. Germline V gene sequence: CDR1 SGHVS, CDR2 FQNEAQ.

The gene calls are TRBV21-1 and TRBJ2-7; the D segment call TRBD2 is taken from the table without a DNA check. TRBV21-1 is reported as a pseudogene. This CDR3 has 17 residues. In DNA, the CDR3 is TGTGCCAGCAGCCCTCGACCCGGGACTAGGGACCGCTACGAGCAGTACTTC. Translation gives CASSPRPGTRDRYEQYF.

V and J are TRBV7-8 and TRBJ1-5; D may be TRBD1 (6 bases). Germline-derived CDR1 and CDR2 are SGHVS and FQNEAQ. This CDR3 has 13 amino acids. The V end lost 8 bases, the J end lost 3 bases, and 11 bases lay between the germline ends. This CDR3 reads CASGRGDNQPQHF. The CDR3, as DNA: TGTGCCAGCGGGAGGGGGGACAATCAGCCCCAGCATTTT.

V is TRBV10-3 and J is TRBJ2-1, with 9 bases aligning to TRBD1. The length of the CDR3 is 15 residues. V trimming: 4 bases; J trimming: 4 bases; junction bases outside the gene matches: 5. CDR1 is ENHRY, CDR2 SYGVKD, per germline. CDR3 DNA: TGTGCCATCAGTGGGACAGGGGAGACATACAATGAGCAGTTCTTC. Translation gives CAISGTGETYNEQFF.

This chain connects TRBV6-5 to TRBJ2-5; D remains unclear. V lost 8 bases and J lost 4, with 17 bases in between. Germline assignment: CDR1 MNHEY and CDR2 SVGAGI. This CDR3 comprises 14 residues. CDR3 sequence reads: CASRIGLASETQYF. As DNA, the CDR3 is TGTGCCAGCCGTATCGGGTTGGCTTCAGAGACCCAGTACTTC.

The rearrangement uses TRBV28 and TRBJ2-7; 7 nucleotides line up with TRBD1. The V and J ends lost 10 bases and 0 bases, in that order; junction bases with no gene match: 9. The CDR3 contains 14 residues. The germline CDR1 and CDR2 sequences are MDHEN and SYDVKM. The CDR3 nucleotides read TGTGCCACTTCAGGGGGTTTCCTCTCCTACGAGCAGTACTTC. Amino acids: CATSGGFLSYEQYF.

The chain carries TRBV29-1 and TRBJ1-1, with a tentative D call TRBD1 (5 bases). Trimming took off 4 bases at V and 5 bases at J, with 14 bases between the two ends. CDR1 is SQVTM, CDR2 ANQGSEA, per germline. The CDR3 extends over 13 amino acids. CDR3 residues: CSVAGAGKTEAFF. DNA for the CDR3: TGCAGCGTTGCCGGGGCGGGGAAGACTGAAGCTTTCTTT.

The V gene is TRBV24-1, the J gene TRBJ1-2; 12 bases agree with TRBD1. V lost 3 bases and J lost 6; bases outside the gene matches: 7. The CDR3 totals 16 residues. Germline CDR1 reads KGHDR; CDR2 reads SFDVKD. This chain's CDR3 is CATSDTTGTGGNGYTF. In DNA form, the CDR3 reads TGTGCCACCAGTGATACAACCGGGACAGGGGGCAATGGCTACACCTTC.

This chain connects TRBV18 to TRBJ1-3; 10 nucleotides agree with TRBD1. Germline V lookup: CDR1 KGHSH, CDR2 LQKENI. The CDR3 loop spans 17 amino acids. With V trimmed by 6 bases and J by 3 bases, 11 bases remained unmatched. The CDR3 protein is CASSETTGGSLGNTIYF. The DNA for the CDR3 is TGTGCCAGCTCGGAAACGACAGGGGGCTCTCTTGGAAACACCATATATTTT.

CDR3 sequence (DNA): TGCAGCCCCCCTCGGGAGACCTTTTCAGATACGCAGTATTTT. This translates into CSPPRETFSDTQYF. The rearrangement uses TRBV29-1 and TRBJ2-3; maybe TRBD2 (6 bases). This CDR3 contains 14 residues. Germline lookup yields CDR1 SQVTM and CDR2 ANQGSEA. Trimming took 8 bases from V and 4 from J, leaving 19 bases between them.

This clone was recorded only once. The chain uses TRBV2 and TRBJ2-5; the match to TRBD2 covers 8 bases. The CDR3 is 15 residues long. The V gene's germline CDR1 is SNHLY and CDR2 FYNNEI. V was pared by 7 bases and J by 5 bases, with 12 bases of the junction left unmatched. The CDR3 sequence is CASITAAGVGETQYF. CDR3 nucleotides: TGTGCCAGCATAACGGCAGCGGGAGTAGGCGAGACCCAGTACTTC.

The V call is TRBV14, the J call TRBJ2-7; 7 bases are a match to TRBD2. The length of the CDR3 is 17 residues. The V gene's germline CDR1 is SGHDN and CDR2 FVKESK. V lost 2 bases, J lost 5 bases, and 15 bases stayed unmatched. Here the CDR3 reads CASSQSAGVKGRDEQYF. CDR3 in DNA: TGTGCCAGCAGCCAATCTGCGGGAGTAAAAGGGAGGGACGAGCAGTACTTC.

The V and J genes are TRBV4-3 and TRBJ2-1, with 12 bases fitting TRBD2. CDR3 size: 19 residues. Germline trimming cut 6 bases from V and 0 bases from J; bases unmatched to any gene: 12. From germline, CDR1 is LGHNA and CDR2 YSLEER. This CDR3 reads CASSPALAGGPDSYNEQFF. CDR3 DNA: TGCGCCAGCAGTCCCGCCCTAGCGGGAGGGCCCGACTCCTACAATGAGCAGTTCTTC.

The V and J genes are TRBV5-1 and TRBJ2-7, with D tentatively TRBD1 (6 bases). Per the germline V gene, CDR1 is SGHRS and CDR2 is YFSETQ. With 2 bases removed from V and 6 bases from J, the gap between germline ends came to 18 bases. The CDR3 extends over 15 amino acids. The CDR3 DNA reads TGCGCCAGCAGCTTAAAAAAACAGGGAATCGGCGAGCAGTACGTC. Translation: CASSLKKQGIGEQYV.

Turning to this clone: One end of the junction varies from germline; a read error may be responsible. The chain recombines TRBV10-3 with TRBJ1-6; TRBD1 matches at 7 bases. Germline V CDR1 and CDR2: ENHRY, SYGVKD. CDR3 length: 13 amino acids. CDR3 coding DNA: TGTGCCATCAGTGAGTCGGGGACGGGACAGTCATATTTT. It encodes CAISESGTGQSYF.